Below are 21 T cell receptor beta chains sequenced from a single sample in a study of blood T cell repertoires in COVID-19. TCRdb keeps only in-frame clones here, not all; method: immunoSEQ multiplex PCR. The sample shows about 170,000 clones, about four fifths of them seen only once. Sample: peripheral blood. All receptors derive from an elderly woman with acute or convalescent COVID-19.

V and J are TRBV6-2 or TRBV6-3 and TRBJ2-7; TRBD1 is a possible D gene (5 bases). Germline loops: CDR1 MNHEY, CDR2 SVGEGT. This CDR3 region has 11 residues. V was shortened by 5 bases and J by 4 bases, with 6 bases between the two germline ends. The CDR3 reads CASSDRYEQYF. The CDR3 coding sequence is TGTGCCAGCAGTGACAGATACGAGCAGTACTTC.

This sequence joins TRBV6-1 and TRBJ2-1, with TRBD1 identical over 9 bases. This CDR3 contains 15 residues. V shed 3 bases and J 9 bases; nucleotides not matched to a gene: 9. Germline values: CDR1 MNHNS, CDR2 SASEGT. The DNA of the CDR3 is TGTGCCAGCAGTGAGGTTGGGACAGGGTATGGTGAGCAGTTCTTC. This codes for CASSEVGTGYGEQFF.

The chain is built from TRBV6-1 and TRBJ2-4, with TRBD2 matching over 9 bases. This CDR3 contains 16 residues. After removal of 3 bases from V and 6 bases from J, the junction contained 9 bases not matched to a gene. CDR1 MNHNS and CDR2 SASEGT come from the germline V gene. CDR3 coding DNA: TGTGCCAGCAGTGAGAGGGCTAGCGGGAAGGGAAACATTCAGTACTTC. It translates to CASSERASGKGNIQYF.

CDR3 region: CSGDRGGSEAFF. CDR3 coding DNA: TGCAGCGGCGACCGGGGGGGGAGCGAAGCTTTCTTT. This chain uses TRBV29-1 with TRBJ1-1; D might be TRBD1 (5 bases). Germline values: CDR1 SQVTM, CDR2 ANQGSEA. V shed 7 bases and J shed 8 bases, with 17 bases lying between them. This CDR3 contains 12 residues.

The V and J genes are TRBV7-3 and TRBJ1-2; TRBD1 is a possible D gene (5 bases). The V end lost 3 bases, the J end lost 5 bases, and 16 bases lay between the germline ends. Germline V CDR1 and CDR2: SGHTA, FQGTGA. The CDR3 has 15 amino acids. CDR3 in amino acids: CASSLGGVGVYGYTF. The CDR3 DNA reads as TGTGCCAGCAGCTTGGGAGGGGTAGGGGTTTATGGCTACACCTTC.

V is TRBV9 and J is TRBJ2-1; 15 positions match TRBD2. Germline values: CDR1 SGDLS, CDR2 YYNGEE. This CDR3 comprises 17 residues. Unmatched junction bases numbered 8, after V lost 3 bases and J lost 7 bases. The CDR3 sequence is CASSAPGLAGGLNEQFF. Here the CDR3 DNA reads TGTGCCAGCAGCGCGCCAGGACTAGCGGGAGGGTTGAATGAGCAGTTCTTC.

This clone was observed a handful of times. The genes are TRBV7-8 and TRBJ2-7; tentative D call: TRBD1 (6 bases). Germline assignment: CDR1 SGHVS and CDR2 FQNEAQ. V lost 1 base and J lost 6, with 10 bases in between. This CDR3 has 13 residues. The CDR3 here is CASSLGDITEQYF. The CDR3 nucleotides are TGTGCCAGCAGCTTAGGGGACATTACCGAGCAGTACTTC.

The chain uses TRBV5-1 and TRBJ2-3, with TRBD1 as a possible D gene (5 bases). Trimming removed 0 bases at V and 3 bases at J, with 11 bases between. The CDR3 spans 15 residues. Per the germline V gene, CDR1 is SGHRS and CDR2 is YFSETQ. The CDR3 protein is CASSLGGAFTDTQYF. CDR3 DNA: TGCGCCAGCAGCTTGGGTGGGGCGTTTACAGATACGCAGTATTTT.

CDR3 DNA: TGTGCCAGTAGTCGCGGAGGGTTTAATAGCAATCAGCCCCAGCATTTT. It translates to CASSRGGFNSNQPQHF. The chain recombines TRBV19 with TRBJ1-5; D uncertain. The V gene lost 5 bases and the J gene lost 0 bases, with 14 bases spanning the gap. CDR3 length: 16 residues. In germline, CDR1 is LNHDA, CDR2 SQIVND (reference sequence). Supplemented by reference TRBV19 and TRBJ1-5, the full variable domain reads DGGITQSPKYLFRKEGQNVTLSCEQNLNHDAMYWYRQDPGQGLRLIYYSQIVNDFQKGDIAEGYSVSREKKESFPLTVTSAQKNPTAFYLCASSRGGFNSNQPQHFGDGTRLSIL.

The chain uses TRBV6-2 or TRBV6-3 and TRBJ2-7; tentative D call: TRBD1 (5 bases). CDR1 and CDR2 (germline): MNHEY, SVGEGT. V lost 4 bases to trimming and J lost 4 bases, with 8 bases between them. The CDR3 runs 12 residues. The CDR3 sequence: CASSLRQYEQYF. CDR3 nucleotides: TGTGCCAGCAGTTTGAGACAGTACGAGCAGTACTTC.

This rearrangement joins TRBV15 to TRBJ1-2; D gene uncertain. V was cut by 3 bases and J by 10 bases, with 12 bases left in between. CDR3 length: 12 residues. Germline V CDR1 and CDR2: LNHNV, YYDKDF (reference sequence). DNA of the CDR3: TGTGCCACCAGCAGGTGGGCACAAGACTACACCTTC. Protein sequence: CATSRWAQDYTF.

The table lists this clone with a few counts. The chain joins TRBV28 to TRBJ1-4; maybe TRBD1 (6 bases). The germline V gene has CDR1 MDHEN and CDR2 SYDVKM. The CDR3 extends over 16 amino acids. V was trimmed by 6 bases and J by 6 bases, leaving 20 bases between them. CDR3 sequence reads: CASRALRGFVYEKLFF. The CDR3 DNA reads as TGTGCCAGCAGGGCTCTCAGGGGATTTGTATATGAAAAACTGTTTTTT.

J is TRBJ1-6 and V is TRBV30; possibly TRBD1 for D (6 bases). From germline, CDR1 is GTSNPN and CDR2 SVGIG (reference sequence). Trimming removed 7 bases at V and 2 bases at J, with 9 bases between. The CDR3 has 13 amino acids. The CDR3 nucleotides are TGTGCCTCCGGACAGCCCTATAATTCACCCCTCCACTTT. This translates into CASGQPYNSPLHF.

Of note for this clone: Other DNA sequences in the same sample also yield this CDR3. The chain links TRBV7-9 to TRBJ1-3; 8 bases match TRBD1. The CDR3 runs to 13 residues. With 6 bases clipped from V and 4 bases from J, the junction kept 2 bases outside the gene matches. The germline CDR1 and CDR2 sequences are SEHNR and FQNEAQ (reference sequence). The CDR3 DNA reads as TGTGCCAGCAGGACAGGGGCCGGAAACACCATATATTTT. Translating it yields CASRTGAGNTIYF.

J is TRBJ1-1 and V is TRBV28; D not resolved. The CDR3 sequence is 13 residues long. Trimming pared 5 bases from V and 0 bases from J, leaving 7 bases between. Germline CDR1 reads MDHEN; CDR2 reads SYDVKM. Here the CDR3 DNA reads TGTGCCAGCAGTATAACAATGAACACTGAAGCTTTCTTT. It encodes CASSITMNTEAFF.

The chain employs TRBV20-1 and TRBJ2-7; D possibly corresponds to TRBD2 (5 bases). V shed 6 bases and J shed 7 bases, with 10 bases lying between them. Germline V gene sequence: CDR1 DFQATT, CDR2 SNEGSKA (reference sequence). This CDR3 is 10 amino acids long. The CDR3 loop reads CSAGAEEQYF. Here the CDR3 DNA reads TGCAGTGCGGGAGCGGAAGAGCAGTACTTC.

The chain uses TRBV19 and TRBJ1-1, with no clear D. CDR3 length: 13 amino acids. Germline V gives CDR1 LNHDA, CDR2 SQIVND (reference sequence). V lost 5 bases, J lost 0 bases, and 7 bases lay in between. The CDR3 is CASSEAVNTEAFF. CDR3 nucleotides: TGTGCCAGTAGTGAGGCTGTGAACACTGAAGCTTTCTTT.

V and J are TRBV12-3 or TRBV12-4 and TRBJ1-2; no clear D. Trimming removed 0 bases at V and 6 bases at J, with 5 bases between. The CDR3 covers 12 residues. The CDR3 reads CASSLARDGYTF. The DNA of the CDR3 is TGTGCCAGCAGTTTAGCGCGGGATGGCTACACCTTC.

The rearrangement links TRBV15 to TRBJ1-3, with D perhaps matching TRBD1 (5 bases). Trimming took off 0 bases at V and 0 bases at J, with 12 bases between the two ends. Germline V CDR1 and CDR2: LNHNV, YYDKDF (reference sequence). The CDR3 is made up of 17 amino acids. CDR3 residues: CATSRDTGLISGNTIYF. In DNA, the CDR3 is TGTGCCACCAGCAGAGATACGGGACTGATCTCTGGAAACACCATATATTTT.

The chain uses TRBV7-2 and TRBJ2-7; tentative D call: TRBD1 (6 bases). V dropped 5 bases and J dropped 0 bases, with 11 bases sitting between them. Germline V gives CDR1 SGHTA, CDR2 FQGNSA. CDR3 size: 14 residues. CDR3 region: CASSLQGSSYEQYF. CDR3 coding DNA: TGTGCCAGCAGCCTACAGGGAAGCTCCTACGAGCAGTACTTC.

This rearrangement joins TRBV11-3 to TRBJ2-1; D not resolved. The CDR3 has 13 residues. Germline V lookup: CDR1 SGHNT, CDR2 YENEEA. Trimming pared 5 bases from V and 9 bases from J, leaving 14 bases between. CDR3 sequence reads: CASSPDTAAEQFF. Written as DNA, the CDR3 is TGTGCCAGCAGCCCCGACACCGCCGCTGAGCAGTTCTTC.